This entry lists 12 T cell receptor beta chains sequenced from one sample in a study of T cell responses to AZD1222 COVID-19 vaccine. Profiled with immunoSEQ multiplex PCR; TCRdb holds only in-frame clones, not every one. The sample contains around 200,000 clones, 80% to 90% of which appear only once. Sample: peripheral blood, taken on day 0 of AZD1222 vaccination. These receptors were obtained from an adult in good health.

With regard to this clone: Other DNA sequences from this sample encode an identical CDR3 as well. This chain joins TRBV11-2 and TRBJ2-7; 11 positions agree with TRBD1. The germline CDR1 and CDR2 sequences are SGHAT and FQNNGV. This CDR3 has 15 amino acids. With V trimmed by 3 bases and J by 0 bases, 1 base remained unmatched. The CDR3 sequence: CASSLGQGGSYEQYF. The CDR3, as DNA: TGTGCCAGCAGCTTGGGACAGGGGGGCTCCTACGAGCAGTACTTC. The entire variable domain, with the rest obtained from reference TRBV11-2 and TRBJ2-7, is as follows: EAGVAQSPRYKIIEKRQSVAFWCNPISGHATLYWYQQILGQGPKLLIQFQNNGVVDDSQLPKDRFSAERLKGVDSTLKIQPAKLEDSAVYLCASSLGQGGSYEQYFGPGTRLTVT.

The chain joins TRBV12-5 to TRBJ2-7; D not resolved. The CDR3 covers 12 residues. The germline gives CDR1 LGHNT, CDR2 FRNRAP. Trimming took 6 bases from V and 5 from J, leaving 11 bases between them. CDR3 loop: CASGIGVDEQYF. The CDR3 DNA follows: TGTGCTAGTGGAATCGGAGTGGACGAGCAGTACTTC.

The rearrangement links TRBV5-6 to TRBJ2-5; the D is unclear. CDR1 is SGHDT, CDR2 YYEEEE, per germline. This CDR3 has 14 residues. The ends were cut back, 4 bases at V and 0 bases at J, with 10 bases in the middle. DNA of the CDR3: TGTGCCAGCAGCGTCTTAAGGTACCAAGAGACCCAGTACTTC. It yields the protein CASSVLRYQETQYF.

This clone was observed a few times. V gene TRBV18 combines with J gene TRBJ1-1; D possibly corresponds to TRBD1 (6 bases). V shed 1 base and J shed 10 bases, with 13 bases lying between them. The CDR3 consists of 13 residues. Germline V gene lookup returns CDR1 KGHSH and CDR2 LQKENI. Here the CDR3 reads CASSPRQDEGAFF. CDR3 DNA sequence: TGTGCCAGCTCACCACGACAGGACGAGGGAGCTTTCTTT.

V gene TRBV27 combines with J gene TRBJ1-1, with D unclear. Germline V lookup: CDR1 MNHEY, CDR2 SMNVEV (reference sequence). This CDR3 comprises 14 residues. Trimming removed 4 bases at V and 3 bases at J, with 12 bases between. The CDR3 DNA follows: TGTGCCAGCAGTTCCCTTTTGACGGACACTGAAGCTTTCTTT. Amino acids: CASSSLLTDTEAFF.

This clone has only one observation. The chain joins TRBV6-4 to TRBJ1-4; D possibly corresponds to TRBD1 (6 bases). V lost 2 bases and J 1 base, leaving 11 bases between the germline ends. Per the germline V gene, CDR1 is MRHNA and CDR2 is SNTAGT. The CDR3 contains 16 residues. DNA for the CDR3: TGTGCCAGCAGTGACGGGGGCCGGGGAACTAATGAAAAACTGTTTTTT. Translation: CASSDGGRGTNEKLFF.

The rearrangement uses TRBV19 and TRBJ1-1; D is unresolved. CDR3 size: 12 residues. Germline CDR1 reads LNHDA; CDR2 reads SQIVND (reference sequence). Trimming shortened V by 5 bases and J by 0 bases, and 4 bases separated the two germline ends. Here the CDR3 DNA reads TGTGCCAGTAGTCCGGTGAACACTGAAGCTTTCTTT. This encodes CASSPVNTEAFF. The full variable domain, with the rest looked up from reference TRBV19 and TRBJ1-1, is DGGITQSPKYLFRKEGQNVTLSCEQNLNHDAMYWYRQDPGQGLRLIYYSQIVNDFQKGDIAEGYSVSREKKESFPLTVTSAQKNPTAFYLCASSPVNTEAFFGQGTRLTVV.

The chain carries TRBV9 and TRBJ1-1, with 8 bases aligning to TRBD1. Germline lookup yields CDR1 SGDLS and CDR2 YYNGEE. J was trimmed by 0 bases and V by 3 bases; bases with no gene match: 1. This CDR3 has 14 amino acids. The CDR3 protein is CASSAGGMNTEAFF. The CDR3 DNA follows: TGTGCCAGCAGCGCAGGGGGCATGAACACTGAAGCTTTCTTT.

The table lists this clone with a count of one. The chain links TRBV3-1 (or the pseudogene TRBV3-2) to TRBJ2-7; D is possibly TRBD2 (6 bases). V dropped 4 bases and J dropped 3 bases, with 13 bases sitting between them. Germline loops: CDR1 LGHDT, CDR2 YNNKEL (reference sequence). CDR3 length equals 14 residues. The CDR3 sequence is CASSPSVYIYEQYF. CDR3 coding DNA: TGTGCCAGCAGCCCTAGCGTTTATATCTACGAGCAGTACTTC.

The rearrangement uses TRBV7-9 and TRBJ2-7; 16 positions agree with TRBD2. The CDR3 spans 15 residues. The germline CDR1 and CDR2 sequences are SEHNR and FQNEAQ (reference sequence). With V trimmed by 6 bases and J by 5 bases, 4 bases remained unmatched. The CDR3: CASSPGTSGRDEQYF. The CDR3 DNA follows: TGTGCCAGCAGTCCTGGGACTAGCGGGAGGGACGAGCAGTACTTC.

The chain has TRBV28 and TRBJ2-5; D might be TRBD2 (6 bases). Germline CDR1 reads MDHEN; CDR2 reads SYDVKM. With 6 bases removed from V and 2 bases from J, the gap between germline ends came to 16 bases. The CDR3 has 15 amino acids. The CDR3 spells CASRISGRRQETQYF. The CDR3 DNA reads TGTGCCAGCAGAATATCAGGGAGGAGGCAAGAGACCCAGTACTTC. The whole variable domain, filled in from reference TRBV28 and TRBJ2-5, reads DVKVTQSSRYLVKRTGEKVFLECVQDMDHENMFWYRQDPGLGLRLIYFSYDVKMKEKGDIPEGYSVSREKKERFSLILESASTNQTSMYLCASRISGRRQETQYFGPGTRLLVL.

V and J are TRBV4-3 and TRBJ2-7; D not resolved. Germline V gene sequence: CDR1 LGHNA, CDR2 YSLEER. The V gene lost 0 bases and the J gene lost 3 bases, with 12 bases spanning the gap. The CDR3 is made up of 15 amino acids. CDR3 in amino acids: CASSQDQGSFYEQYF. CDR3 coding DNA: TGCGCCAGCAGCCAAGATCAAGGAAGTTTCTACGAGCAGTACTTC.